This T cell receptor (beta chain) was profiled in a study of CD8 T cells in Susac syndrome. High-throughput TCR beta sequencing covered peripheral CD8+ and CD4+ T cells. Healthy donors served as age- and sex-matched controls. Negative magnetic isolation gave CD8+ and CD4+ cells; FACS enriched CD8+ TEMRA. Unmatched junction bases numbered 13, after V lost 6 bases and J lost 0 bases. This CDR3 has 17 amino acids. Looked up from germline, CDR1 is MNHNS and CDR2 is SASEGT. An input of about 0.45 to 1 ug of RNA was subjected to reverse transcription using random hexamers. Coverage of TCR beta CDR3 amplification by immunoSEQ multiplex PCR extended to 54 Vbeta and 13 Jbeta. TCRdb re-called the immunoSEQ multiplex PCR reads through MiXCR, storing one row per CDR3 protein. The data hold around 59,000 distinct CDR3 sequences, with roughly nine tenths observed a single time.

The sequencing sample was made of CD8+ T cells from PBMCs. The chain joins TRBV6-1 to TRBJ1-1, with 7 bases matching TRBD1. The sequence came from a human donor in good health. Here the CDR3 DNA reads TGTGCCAGCAGCCCTGCTGGGACAGATGAATTGAACACTGAAGCTTTCTTT. It codes for CASSPAGTDELNTEAFF.